This note documents a single T cell receptor beta chain sequence. Its antigen remains unidentified. This sample is drawn from a study of cytomegalovirus exposure and HLA in healthy donors. Primers for the PCR totalled 60 Vbeta and 13 Jbeta. Clones were sequenced by immunoSEQ multiplex PCR, and TCRdb holds only the in-frame ones, with some missing. The table lists roughly 110,000 clones, over 75% of them singletons, with about 2.7% in the top ten. Study-level points and caveats: A later analysis found that most CMV-associated TCR beta chains appeared HLA-restricted.

This CDR3 spans 15 amino acids. With 3 bases removed from V and 4 bases from J, the gap between germline ends came to 15 bases. Germline values: CDR1 SGHDN, CDR2 FVKESK. The genes are TRBV14 and TRBJ1-1, with D unresolved. Sequencing used PBMCs. This receptor was taken from a woman aged 18-29 years in good health and CMV-seronegative. CDR3 nucleotides: TGTGCCAGCAGCCAGGCACGTTTTGGAGCCACTGAAGCTTTCTTT. As protein: CASSQARFGATEAFF.